This T cell receptor (beta chain) was captured by sequencing in a study of CD4 T cells in relation to SARS-CoV-2 and coronaviruses. On the study more broadly: The negative reference was HIV-1 Nef peptide pool or peptide-free culture. Findings and caveats of the study: About 65% of donors had memory CD4+ clonotypes crossrecognizing SARS-CoV-2 and common cold coronavirus spike.

Concerning this clone: Antigen unknown.

Profiling relied on immunoSEQ multiplex PCR, and the TCRdb table lists in-frame clones only, not all of them. The sample consists of about 18,000 clones, nearly 75% of them appearing once. Germline loops: CDR1 LNHDA, CDR2 SQIVND (reference sequence). The CDR3 is made up of 13 amino acids. V was shortened by 6 bases and J by 1 base, with 9 bases between the two germline ends. The unexposed donors gave CD4+ T cells in about 2011-2018, prior to COVID-19. After ten to eleven days of culture, CD4+ T cells were isolated. Unexposed-donor CD4+ T cells were probed with SARS-CoV-2 S/N and four cold-coronavirus spikes, cells permitting.

The sample taken for sequencing was CD4+ T cells from PBMCs, cultured in vitro. The clonotype comes from a human donor in good health. The chain has TRBV19 and TRBJ1-1; D is possibly TRBD1 (5 bases). DNA for the CDR3: TGTGCCAGTAGCGACAGAAGGAACACTGAAGCTTTCTTT. Translation: CASSDRRNTEAFF.